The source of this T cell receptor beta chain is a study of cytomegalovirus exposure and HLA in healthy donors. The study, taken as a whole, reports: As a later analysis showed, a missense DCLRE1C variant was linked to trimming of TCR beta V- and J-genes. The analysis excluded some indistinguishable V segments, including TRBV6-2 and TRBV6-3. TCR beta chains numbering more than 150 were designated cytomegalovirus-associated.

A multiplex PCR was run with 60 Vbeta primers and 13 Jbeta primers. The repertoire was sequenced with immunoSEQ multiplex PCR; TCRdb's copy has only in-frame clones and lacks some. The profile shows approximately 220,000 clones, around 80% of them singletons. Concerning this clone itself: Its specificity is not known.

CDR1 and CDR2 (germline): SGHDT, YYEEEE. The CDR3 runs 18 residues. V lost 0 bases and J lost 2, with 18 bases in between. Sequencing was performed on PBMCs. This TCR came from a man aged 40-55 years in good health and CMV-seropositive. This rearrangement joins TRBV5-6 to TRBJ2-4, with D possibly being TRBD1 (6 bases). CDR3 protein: CASSLVQGGSASKNIQYF. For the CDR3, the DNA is TGTGCCAGCAGCTTGGTACAGGGTGGTTCTGCGTCCAAAAACATTCAGTACTTC.